The 20 T cell receptor beta chains reported below all come from one sample, sequenced in a study of graft-versus-host responses after intestinal transplantation. Their cognate antigens are unknown. TCRdb keeps only in-frame clones here, not all; method: immunoSEQ multiplex PCR. This sample has about 110,000 clones, with around 94% found just once. Specimen: unstimulated CD4+ T cells sorted from spleen or lymph node cells, collected before transplant. These receptors came from a human donor who was the organ donor for an intestinal transplant.

J is TRBJ1-1 and V is TRBV28, with 7 positions matching TRBD1. Germline V CDR1 and CDR2: MDHEN, SYDVKM. The J segment lost 4 bases and the V segment lost 2 bases, leaving 10 bases of the junction unmatched. This CDR3 region has 16 residues. In DNA, the CDR3 is TGTGCCAGCAGTTTACCGCTATCGACAGGGTTCACTGAAGCTTTCTTT. The encoded protein is CASSLPLSTGFTEAFF.

This clone appeared a single time. The chain recombines TRBV5-1 with TRBJ2-2; 8 bases map to TRBD1. The V gene end was trimmed by 1 base and the J gene end by 6 bases; junction bases not matched to a gene: 5. CDR1 is SGHRS and CDR2 is YFSETQ in the germline V gene. This CDR3 has 15 amino acids. The CDR3 sequence is CASSLSGGAPGELFF. For the CDR3, the DNA is TGCGCCAGCAGCTTGTCAGGGGGCGCCCCCGGGGAGCTGTTTTTT.

About this clone itself: In the same sample, other DNA sequences code for this CDR3. J is TRBJ1-5 and V is TRBV10-3; 9 bases are shared with TRBD1. V dropped 4 bases and J dropped 2; count of bases not matched to a gene: 0. The CDR3 is 14 amino acids. Germline CDR1 ENHRY, CDR2 SYGVKD. DNA of the CDR3: TGTGCCATCAGTGGGACAGGGGGCAATCAGCCCCAGCATTTT. This encodes CAISGTGGNQPQHF.

This rearrangement joins TRBV4-2 to TRBJ2-1; no definite D call. Germline V gives CDR1 LGHNA, CDR2 YNFKEQ. The V end lost 5 bases, the J end lost 1 base, and 12 bases lay between the germline ends. The CDR3 covers 15 residues. CDR3 loop: CASSVRQQSYNEQFF. CDR3 bases: TGTGCCAGCAGCGTAAGGCAGCAATCCTACAATGAGCAGTTCTTC.

The chain carries TRBV30 and TRBJ1-2, with D tentatively TRBD1 (6 bases). Germline CDR1 is GTSNPN and CDR2 is SVGIG (reference sequence). Trimming took off 5 bases at V and 8 bases at J, with 18 bases between the two ends. The CDR3 sequence is 13 residues long. The CDR3 DNA reads TGTGCCTGGGCCAGAACAGGGCTAGAAGGCTACACCTTC. Its translation is CAWARTGLEGYTF.

J is TRBJ1-1 and V is TRBV7-9; tentative D call: TRBD1 (6 bases). V was clipped by 0 bases and J by 0 bases, with 11 bases between them. Per germline, CDR1 SEHNR and CDR2 FQNEAQ (reference sequence). The CDR3 totals 16 residues. The CDR3 region is CASSLAGQSMNTEAFF. CDR3 DNA: TGTGCCAGCAGCTTAGCCGGACAGTCAATGAACACTGAAGCTTTCTTT.

The rearrangement links TRBV21-1 to TRBJ1-1; the table's D call of TRBD1 was not tested on the DNA. TRBV21-1 is classified as a pseudogene. This CDR3 comprises 14 residues. The CDR3 DNA reads TGTGCCAGCAGCAAAGTGGCAGGAAGGACTGAAGCTTTCTTT. Translating it yields CASSKVAGRTEAFF.

On this clone itself: Other DNA sequences within the sample encode an identical CDR3. This chain links TRBV7-2 with TRBJ1-2; D is undetermined. With 0 bases removed from V and 2 bases from J, the gap between germline ends came to 7 bases. CDR3 length equals 14 residues. Per germline, CDR1 SGHTA and CDR2 FQGNSA. The CDR3 bases are TGTGCCAGCAGCTTAGCGGGTCAGAACTATGGCTACACCTTC. Translated: CASSLAGQNYGYTF.

The CDR3 is CASSQDYGYSYEQYF. CDR3 DNA sequence: TGCGCCAGCAGCCAAGATTACGGGTACTCCTACGAGCAGTACTTC. The chain has TRBV4-3 and TRBJ2-7; D gene unclear. The CDR3 has 15 residues. Germline V gives CDR1 LGHNA, CDR2 YSLEER. Trimming cost V 0 bases and J 0 bases, with 9 bases left between them.

The rearrangement links TRBV19 to TRBJ1-2; 7 bases are shared with TRBD1. The CDR3 is 16 amino acids. With 3 bases clipped from V and 0 bases from J, the junction kept 7 bases outside the gene matches. Germline values: CDR1 LNHDA, CDR2 SQIVND (reference sequence). CDR3 in DNA: TGTGCCAGTAGTATTTCAAAAGGGGGCACTAACTATGGCTACACCTTC. It encodes CASSISKGGTNYGYTF.

The chain employs TRBV10-1 and TRBJ2-7; maybe TRBD2 (5 bases). V was pared by 0 bases and J by 3 bases, with 9 bases between. Germline assignment: CDR1 WNHNN and CDR2 SYGVQD (reference sequence). This CDR3 spans 14 amino acids. CDR3 loop: CASSESRGRYEQYF. The CDR3 coding sequence is TGCGCCAGCAGTGAGTCCCGCGGGCGCTACGAGCAGTACTTC.

The CDR3 region has the DNA TGTGCCAGCAGCTTGGGCTTCGGCGTTAAGGATGGCTACACCTTC. It specifies CASSLGFGVKDGYTF. This sequence joins TRBV5-4 and TRBJ1-2; D call uncertain. There are 15 residues in the CDR3. Germline CDR1 and CDR2: SGHNT and YYREEE (reference sequence). Trimming shortened V by 0 bases and J by 6 bases, and 15 bases separated the two germline ends. Drawing the rest from reference TRBV5-4 and TRBJ1-2, the complete variable domain is ETGVTQSPTHLIKTRGQQVTLRCSSQSGHNTVSWYQQALGQGPQFIFQYYREEENGRGNFPPRFSGLQFPNYSSELNVNALELDDSALYLCASSLGFGVKDGYTFGSGTRLTVV.

Note on this clone: Other DNA sequences within the sample encode an identical CDR3. V is TRBV30 and J is TRBJ1-5, with D unresolved. Germline V CDR1 and CDR2: GTSNPN, SVGIG (reference sequence). This CDR3 comprises 13 residues. V was pared by 1 base and J by 0 bases, with 4 bases between. This CDR3 is CAWSGDSNQPQHF. CDR3 nucleotides: TGTGCCTGGAGTGGGGATAGCAATCAGCCCCAGCATTTT.

This clone was counted once. V gene TRBV19 combines with J gene TRBJ1-1; D is unclear. Germline V gene lookup returns CDR1 LNHDA and CDR2 SQIVND (reference sequence). This CDR3 region has 15 residues. V gave up 1 base and J gave up 0 bases, with 9 bases separating them. The DNA of the CDR3 is TGTGCCAGTAGTATAGGTCCAGGTGTGAACACTGAAGCTTTCTTT. Amino acid sequence: CASSIGPGVNTEAFF. The full variable domain, rest sourced from reference TRBV19 and TRBJ1-1, is DGGITQSPKYLFRKEGQNVTLSCEQNLNHDAMYWYRQDPGQGLRLIYYSQIVNDFQKGDIAEGYSVSREKKESFPLTVTSAQKNPTAFYLCASSIGPGVNTEAFFGQGTRLTVV.

V usage is TRBV7-2 and J usage is TRBJ2-7, with D tentatively TRBD1 (5 bases). The germline V gene encodes CDR1 SGHTA and CDR2 FQGNSA. This CDR3 spans 13 amino acids. Trimming removed 5 bases from V and 4 bases from J, with 12 bases in between. DNA of the CDR3: TGTGCCAGCAGCAATCCGCCAGGGTACGAGCAGTACTTC. It specifies CASSNPPGYEQYF.

The DNA for the CDR3 is TGTGCCAGCAGCTTGGCCGGGGGAAACACCATATATTTT. It encodes CASSLAGGNTIYF. The chain has TRBV5-4 and TRBJ1-3; D not resolved. Trimming cost V 0 bases and J 4 bases, with 5 bases left between them. Per germline, CDR1 SGHNT and CDR2 YYREEE (reference sequence). The CDR3 totals 13 residues.

This clone was seen just once. This sequence joins TRBV7-3 and TRBJ2-6, with 11 bases aligning to TRBD2. The CDR3 sequence is 19 residues long. CDR1 and CDR2 (germline): SGHTA, FQGTGA. V lost 5 bases to trimming and J lost 0 bases; unmatched junction nucleotides: 9. DNA of the CDR3: TGTGCCAGCAGCCCCTCACTAGCGGGAGTAAACTCTGGGGCCAACGTCCTGACTTTC. Protein sequence: CASSPSLAGVNSGANVLTF.

In this sample, this clone turned up a few times. The chain employs TRBV6-1 and TRBJ1-3; possibly TRBD1 for D (6 bases). Trimming left V 6 bases short and J 2 bases short, with 14 bases between. The CDR3 has 15 residues. Per germline, CDR1 MNHNS and CDR2 SASEGT. CDR3 in amino acids: CASSSQGSAGNTIYF. As DNA, the CDR3 is TGTGCCAGCAGCTCTCAGGGGTCAGCTGGAAACACCATATATTTT.

About this clone itself: Other DNA sequences in the sample encode the same CDR3. J is TRBJ2-1 and V is TRBV12-5, with 8 nucleotides matching TRBD2. Germline values: CDR1 LGHNT, CDR2 FRNRAP. The CDR3 contains 16 residues. With 1 base clipped from V and 2 bases from J, the junction kept 4 bases outside the gene matches. The CDR3: CASGLGLAGTYNEQFF. The DNA for the CDR3 is TGTGCTAGTGGTTTGGGGCTAGCGGGTACCTACAATGAGCAGTTCTTC.

V usage is TRBV4-1 and J usage is TRBJ1-1, with D hard to call. The CDR3 has 13 residues. V lost 0 bases to trimming and J lost 5 bases, with 7 bases between them. Germline V gene sequence: CDR1 MGHRA, CDR2 YSYEKL. The CDR3 sequence is CASSQDPRTEAFF. DNA for the CDR3: TGCGCCAGCAGCCAAGACCCGAGAACTGAAGCTTTCTTT.